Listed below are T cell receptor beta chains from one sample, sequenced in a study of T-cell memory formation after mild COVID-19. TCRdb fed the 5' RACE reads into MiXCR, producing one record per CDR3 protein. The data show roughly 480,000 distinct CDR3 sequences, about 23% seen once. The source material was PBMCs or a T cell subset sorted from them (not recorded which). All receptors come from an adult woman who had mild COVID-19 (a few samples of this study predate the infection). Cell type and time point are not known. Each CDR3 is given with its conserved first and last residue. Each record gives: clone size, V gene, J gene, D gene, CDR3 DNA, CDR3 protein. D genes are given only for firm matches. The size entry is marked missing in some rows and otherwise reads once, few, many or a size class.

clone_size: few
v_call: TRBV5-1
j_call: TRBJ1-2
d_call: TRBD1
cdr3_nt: TGCGCCAGCAGCCCCGGACAGGTTAATAACTATGGCTACACCTTC
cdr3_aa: CASSPGQVNNYGYTF

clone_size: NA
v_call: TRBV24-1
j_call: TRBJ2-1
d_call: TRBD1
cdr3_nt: TGTGCCACCAGTGACCGCCGGGACAGTTTGAATGAGCAGTTCTTC
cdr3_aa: CATSDRRDSLNEQFF

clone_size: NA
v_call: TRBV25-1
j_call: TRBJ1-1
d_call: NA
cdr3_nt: TGTGCCAGCAGTGAATCCAGGCTGGGGACTGAAGCTTTCTTT
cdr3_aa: CASSESRLGTEAFF

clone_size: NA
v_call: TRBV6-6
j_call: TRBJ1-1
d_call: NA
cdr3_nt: TGTGCCAGCAGTTACAGGGCTCGAGAAGCTTTCTTT
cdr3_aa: CASSYRAREAFF

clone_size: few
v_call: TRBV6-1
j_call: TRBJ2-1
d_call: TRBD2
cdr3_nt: TGTGCCAGCAGTGAAGCAGCGGGGAGCAACTTACTCGATGAGCAGTTCTTC
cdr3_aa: CASSEAAGSNLLDEQFF

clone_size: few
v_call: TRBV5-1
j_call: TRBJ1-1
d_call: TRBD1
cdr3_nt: TGCGCCAGCAGCATGGTAGGGGGCGGCACTGAAGCTTTCTTT
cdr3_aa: CASSMVGGGTEAFF

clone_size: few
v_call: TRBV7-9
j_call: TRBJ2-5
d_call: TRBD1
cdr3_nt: TGTGCCAGTGACCCAATAACCGGGACAGGGGATCGGACCCAGTACTTC
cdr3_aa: CASDPITGTGDRTQYF

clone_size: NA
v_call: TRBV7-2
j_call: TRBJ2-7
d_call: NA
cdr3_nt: TGTGCCAGCAGCCATACCGAGCAGTACTTC
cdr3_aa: CASSHTEQYF

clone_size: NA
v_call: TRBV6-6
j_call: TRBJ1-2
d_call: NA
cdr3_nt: TGTGCCAGCAGTTACTCGAAGGAAAATGGCTACACCTTC
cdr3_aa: CASSYSKENGYTF

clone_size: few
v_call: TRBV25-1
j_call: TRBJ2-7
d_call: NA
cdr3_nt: TGTGCCAGCAGTGCCCGGGGGACAGCTTACGAGCAGTACTTC
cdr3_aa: CASSARGTAYEQYF

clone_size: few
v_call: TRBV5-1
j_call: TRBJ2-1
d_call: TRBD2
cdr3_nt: TGCGCCAGCCGACTAGCGGTAGACTACAATGAGCAGTTCTTC
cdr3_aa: CASRLAVDYNEQFF

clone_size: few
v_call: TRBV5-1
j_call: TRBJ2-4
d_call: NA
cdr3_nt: TGCGCCAGCAGCTTGAATCGGGTAGCCAAAAACATTCAGTACTTC
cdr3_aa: CASSLNRVAKNIQYF

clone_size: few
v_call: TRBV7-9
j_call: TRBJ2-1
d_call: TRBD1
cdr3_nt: TGTGCCAGCAGCTTAGACGACAGGGGAGTTGAGCAGTTCTTC
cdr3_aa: CASSLDDRGVEQFF

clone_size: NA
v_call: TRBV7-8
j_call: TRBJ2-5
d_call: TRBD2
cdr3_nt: TGTGCCAGCAGCTCCGGTCCGGGGGGGCGCTCGGAGACCCAGTACTTC
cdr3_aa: CASSSGPGGRSETQYF

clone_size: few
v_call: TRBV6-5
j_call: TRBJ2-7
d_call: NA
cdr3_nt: TGTGCCAGCAGTTACTCGACCGGGGGAGAATACGAGCAGTACTTC
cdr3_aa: CASSYSTGGEYEQYF

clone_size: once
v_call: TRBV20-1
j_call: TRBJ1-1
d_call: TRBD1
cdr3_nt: TGCAGTGCTAGAGGGGCCAGGGGGCGCCCCGAAGCTTTCTTT
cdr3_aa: CSARGARGRPEAFF

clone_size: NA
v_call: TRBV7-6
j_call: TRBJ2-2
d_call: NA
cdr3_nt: TGTGCCAGCAGCTTAGCCCGCGACAAGACAACCGGGGAGCTGTTTTTT
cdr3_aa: CASSLARDKTTGELFF

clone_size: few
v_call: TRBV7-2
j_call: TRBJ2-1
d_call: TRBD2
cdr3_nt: TGTGCCAGCAGCGCCCCCGGCCTAGCGGCCGGGAATGAGCAGTTCTTC
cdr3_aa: CASSAPGLAAGNEQFF